Presented here are 3 T cell receptor beta chains from one specimen sequenced in a study of blood T cell repertoires in COVID-19 (TCRdb year 2020). The method behind the library was the immunoSEQ multiplex PCR assay. Drawn from immuneACCESS, this table holds only the in-frame rearrangements with V and J called that TCRdb kept. Clones are partly lost; checked studies trace under half to an unresolved V gene and leave the rest unexplained. The sample table holds around 280,000 clones, of which about 89% were seen once. Of the sample, 1.5% to 2% falls within the top ten clones. Sequencing used PBMCs or T cells enriched from blood (not recorded which). The receptors originated from a middle-aged woman who had recovered from COVID-19.

The chain is built from TRBV5-4 and TRBJ1-2, with 9 bases fitting TRBD1. Germline CDR1 and CDR2: SGHNT and YYREEE (reference sequence). CDR3 length: 16 residues. The V and J ends lost 3 bases and 8 bases, in that order; junction bases with no gene match: 14. CDR3 sequence (DNA): TGTGCCAGCAGCTCTGGCCCCGGACAGGGGTTCGGCGGCTACACCTTC. The encoded protein is CASSSGPGQGFGGYTF.

V gene TRBV9 combines with J gene TRBJ2-3, with 7 bases that match TRBD2. The CDR3 is 16 residues long. With 3 bases clipped from V and 0 bases from J, the junction kept 7 bases outside the gene matches. Germline lookup yields CDR1 SGDLS and CDR2 YYNGEE. The CDR3 spells CASSARAGESTDTQYF. As DNA, the CDR3 is TGTGCCAGCAGCGCGAGGGCGGGGGAGAGCACAGATACGCAGTATTTT.

The gene calls are TRBV5-4 and TRBJ1-3, with TRBD1 matching over 7 bases. The CDR3 has 16 residues. The junction had 9 bases not matched to a gene; V was cut back by 3 bases and J by 3 bases. Germline CDR1 is SGHNT and CDR2 is YYREEE (reference sequence). The DNA of the CDR3 is TGTGCCAGCAGCTCTGGAGGGGGCGCATATGGAAACACCATATATTTT. As protein: CASSSGGGAYGNTIYF.